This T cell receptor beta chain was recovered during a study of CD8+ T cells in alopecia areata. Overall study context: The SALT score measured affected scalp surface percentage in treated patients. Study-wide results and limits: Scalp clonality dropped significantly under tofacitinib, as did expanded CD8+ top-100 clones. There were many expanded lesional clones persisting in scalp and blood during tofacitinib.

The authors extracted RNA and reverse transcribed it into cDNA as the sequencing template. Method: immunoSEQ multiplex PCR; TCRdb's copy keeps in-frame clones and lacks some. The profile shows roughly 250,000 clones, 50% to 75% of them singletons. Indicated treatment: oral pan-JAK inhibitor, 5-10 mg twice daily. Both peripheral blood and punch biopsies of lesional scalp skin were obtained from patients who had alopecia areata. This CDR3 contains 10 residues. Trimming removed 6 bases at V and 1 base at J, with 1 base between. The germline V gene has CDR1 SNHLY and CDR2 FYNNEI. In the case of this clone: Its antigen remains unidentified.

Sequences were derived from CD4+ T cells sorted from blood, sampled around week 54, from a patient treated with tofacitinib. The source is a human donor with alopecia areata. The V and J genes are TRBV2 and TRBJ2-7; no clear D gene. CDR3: CASRSYEQYF. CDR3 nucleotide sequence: TGTGCCAGCAGGTCCTACGAGCAGTACTTC.